The 15 T cell receptor beta chains below come from one sample, sequenced in a study of T cell clonotyping in hematopoietic cell transplantation. The method was immunoSEQ multiplex PCR; TCRdb's version includes in-frame clones alone and lacks a portion of them. The data contain more than 8,000 clones, roughly 84% of them singletons. Indicated time point: recipient sample about 28 days before transplant, after cytoreduction. Sequencing was performed on peripheral blood mononuclear cells, taken before stem cell transplant. Receptors originate from a woman in her fifties or sixties with acute myeloid leukemia. Some clones in this sample may be carry-over from other donors' samples.

The chain is built from TRBV7-2 and TRBJ2-7, with 9 bases matching TRBD2. Trimming cost V 1 base and J 6 bases; bases outside gene matches: 10. Germline CDR1 and CDR2: SGHTA and FQGNSA. This CDR3 has 16 amino acids. CDR3: CASSLGSGGLASEQYV. The CDR3 DNA sequence: TGTGCCAGCAGCTTAGGCTCCGGCGGACTAGCGAGCGAGCAGTACGTC.

The V and J genes are TRBV19 and TRBJ1-5; D is possibly TRBD1 (5 bases). Trimming stripped 9 bases from V and 3 bases from J, with 9 bases between. CDR1 and CDR2 (germline): LNHDA, SQIVND (reference sequence). The CDR3 runs 12 residues. This chain's CDR3 is CARSGTNQPQHF. CDR3 DNA: TGTGCCAGATCAGGGACCAATCAGCCCCAGCATTTT. Together with reference TRBV19 and TRBJ1-5, the CDR3 gives the full variable domain: DGGITQSPKYLFRKEGQNVTLSCEQNLNHDAMYWYRQDPGQGLRLIYYSQIVNDFQKGDIAEGYSVSREKKESFPLTVTSAQKNPTAFYLCARSGTNQPQHFGDGTRLSIL.

The sample holds one count of this clone. The CDR3, as DNA: TGTGCCAGCAGCGTAGAGGGGGGGCTGTACAATGAGCAGTTCTTC. It specifies CASSVEGGLYNEQFF. This sequence joins TRBV9 and TRBJ2-1; TRBD2 might be the D (7 bases). Trimming took off 0 bases at V and 4 bases at J, with 11 bases between the two ends. This CDR3 is built from 15 residues. CDR1 and CDR2 (germline): SGDLS, YYNGEE. The full variable domain, rest sourced from reference TRBV9 and TRBJ2-1, is DSGVTQTPKHLITATGQRVTLRCSPRSGDLSVYWYQQSLDQGLQFLIQYYNGEERAKGNILERFSAQQFPDLHSELNLSSLELGDSALYFCASSVEGGLYNEQFFGPGTRLTVL.

The chain is built from TRBV27 and TRBJ1-6; no reliable D call. Per the germline V gene, CDR1 is MNHEY and CDR2 is SMNVEV (reference sequence). Trimming removed 6 bases at V and 7 bases at J, with 13 bases between. The CDR3 is 14 residues long. The CDR3, as DNA: TGTGCCAGCAGACCGGGCCGGGCCAATTCACCCCTCCACTTT. It translates to CASRPGRANSPLHF.

The rearrangement links TRBV18 to TRBJ1-5; the D gene is possibly TRBD1 (6 bases). Germline V gene lookup returns CDR1 KGHSH and CDR2 LQKENI. This CDR3 is 16 amino acids long. Trimming stripped 3 bases from V and 0 bases from J, with 12 bases between. Written as DNA, the CDR3 is TGTGCCAGCTCACCCACTGACAGGAGTAGCAATCAGCCCCAGCATTTT. Residues: CASSPTDRSSNQPQHF.

The rearrangement joins TRBV19 to TRBJ1-5, with a weak D call TRBD1 (6 bases). The CDR3 is 16 residues long. V lost 6 bases and J 6 bases, leaving 21 bases between the germline ends. The germline V gene has CDR1 LNHDA and CDR2 SQIVND (reference sequence). In DNA form, the CDR3 reads TGTGCCAGTAGCTTTACCCAAACAGGGTGGGGTCAGCCCCAGCATTTT. Translation gives CASSFTQTGWGQPQHF.

The CDR3 reads CASSWQGLDNEQFF. The CDR3 region has the DNA TGCGCCAGCAGCTGGCAAGGACTGGACAATGAGCAGTTCTTC. The V and J genes are TRBV5-1 and TRBJ2-1; a possible D gene is TRBD2 (5 bases). V lost 3 bases, J lost 5 bases, and 12 bases lay in between. The CDR3 is 14 residues long. The V gene's germline CDR1 is SGHRS and CDR2 YFSETQ.

J is TRBJ1-4 and V is TRBV5-1, with D possibly matching TRBD1 (5 bases). This CDR3 region has 14 residues. Per the germline V gene, CDR1 is SGHRS and CDR2 is YFSETQ. Between the trimmed V and J ends, which lost 0 bases and 13 bases, there was a span of 16 bases. CDR3 DNA sequence: TGCGCCAGCAGCTTGGGACTTTCCGGGGCCGGACTGTTTTTT. This codes for CASSLGLSGAGLFF. Full variable domain (rest looked up from reference TRBV5-1 and TRBJ1-4): KAGVTQTPRYLIKTRGQQVTLSCSPISGHRSVSWYQQTPGQGLQFLFEYFSETQRNKGNFPGRFSGRQFSNSRSEMNVSTLELGDSALYLCASSLGLSGAGLFFGSGTQLSVL.

V gene TRBV19 combines with J gene TRBJ1-1, with D perhaps TRBD1 (6 bases). V lost 5 bases and J lost 1, with 17 bases in between. Germline-derived CDR1 and CDR2 are LNHDA and SQIVND (reference sequence). The CDR3 has 16 amino acids. In DNA form, the CDR3 reads TGTGCCAGTAGTGTCAACCCTACAGGGAGGAACACTGAAGCTTTCTTT. This codes for CASSVNPTGRNTEAFF.

This chain links TRBV7-9 with TRBJ2-7; TRBD1 might be the D (6 bases). Germline V gives CDR1 SEHNR, CDR2 FQNEAQ (reference sequence). This CDR3 region has 13 residues. V lost 1 base, J lost 5 bases, and 9 bases lay in between. Written as DNA, the CDR3 is TGTGCCAGCAGCTTAGGCAGGGGCGACGAGCAGTACTTC. Amino acids: CASSLGRGDEQYF.

This clone was observed a single time. The rearrangement links TRBV19 to TRBJ1-5; the D is unclear. Trimming pared 4 bases from V and 7 bases from J, leaving 14 bases between. The CDR3 sequence is 14 residues long. Germline V CDR1 and CDR2: LNHDA, SQIVND (reference sequence). The CDR3 loop reads CASSRTRNGQPQHF. The CDR3 DNA follows: TGTGCCAGTAGTAGGACCCGGAACGGGCAGCCCCAGCATTTT.

This CDR3 is CASRYSGRAFNEQFF. The DNA for the CDR3 is TGTGCCAGCAGGTATAGCGGGAGGGCCTTCAATGAGCAGTTCTTC. This chain connects TRBV7-3 to TRBJ2-1; TRBD2 aligns across 11 bases. This CDR3 is 15 amino acids long. J gave up 6 bases and V 6 bases, and 7 bases lay outside the gene matches. Germline V gene lookup returns CDR1 SGHTA and CDR2 FQGTGA.

The chain links TRBV11-2 to TRBJ1-2, with TRBD1 identical over 9 bases. This CDR3 contains 14 residues. Trimming at V came to 5 bases and at J to 9 bases, leaving 10 bases not matched to a gene. CDR1 SGHAT and CDR2 FQNNGV come from the germline V gene. DNA for the CDR3: TGTGCCAGCAGCCCAGGGGACAGGGTTTCGAGCTACACCTTC. Protein sequence: CASSPGDRVSSYTF.

This clone was observed a handful of times. This chain uses TRBV27 with TRBJ2-7; tentatively, D is TRBD2 (6 bases). Trimming left V 5 bases short and J 4 bases short, with 21 bases between. Looked up from germline, CDR1 is MNHEY and CDR2 is SMNVEV (reference sequence). This CDR3 has 16 residues. The CDR3 sequence: CASSPQAGREAYEQYF. The CDR3 nucleotides are TGTGCCAGCAGTCCACAAGCAGGCAGGGAGGCGTACGAGCAGTACTTC.

The genes are TRBV5-6 and TRBJ1-3, with TRBD1 identical over 8 bases. The V gene's germline CDR1 is SGHDT and CDR2 YYEEEE. Trimming cost V 0 bases and J 10 bases; bases outside gene matches: 3. The CDR3 has 13 amino acids. The CDR3 loop reads CASSLGQGRTIYF. The CDR3 nucleotides read TGTGCCAGCAGCTTGGGACAGGGGAGGACCATATATTTT. The variable domain in full, with the rest retrieved from reference TRBV5-6 and TRBJ1-3, is DAGVTQSPTHLIKTRGQQVTLRCSPKSGHDTVSWYQQALGQGPQFIFQYYEEEERQRGNFPDRFSGHQFPNYSSELNVNALLLGDSALYLCASSLGQGRTIYFGEGSWLTVV.